Below are 12 T cell receptor beta chains sequenced from a single sample in a study of cytomegalovirus exposure and HLA in healthy donors (dated by TCRdb to the late 2010s). Library construction relied on the immunoSEQ multiplex PCR assay. As stored in TCRdb, this immuneACCESS dataset retains in-frame rearrangements with V and J assigned. A fraction of the clones does not appear; measured against another copy, unresolved V genes explain less than half of the discrepancy, and the remainder lacks a known reason. The sample has 65,000 to 75,000 clones on record, just over 95% of them singletons. Jointly, the top ten make up about 4.5% of the sample. Sequences were obtained from PBMCs. These receptors were collected from a woman aged 18-29 years in good health and CMV-seropositive.

The chain has TRBV27 and TRBJ2-7; possibly TRBD1 for D (6 bases). CDR1 MNHEY and CDR2 SMNVEV come from the germline V gene (reference sequence). The CDR3 runs to 14 residues. Trimming shortened V by 3 bases and J by 4 bases, and 13 bases separated the two germline ends. The CDR3 nucleotides read TGTGCCAGCAGTTTCCGGCGAGGGGGATACGAGCAGTACTTC. Translation: CASSFRRGGYEQYF.

Written as DNA, the CDR3 is TGTGCCAGCAGCCCTAAAGAGACCCAGTACTTC. This encodes CASSPKETQYF. J is TRBJ2-5 and V is TRBV7-2; D is unresolved. Germline-derived CDR1 and CDR2 are SGHTA and FQGNSA. The germline V and J ends were trimmed by 5 bases and 3 bases, with 4 bases remaining between them. The CDR3 loop spans 11 amino acids.

This chain uses TRBV5-1 with TRBJ2-1; 9 bases match TRBD2. This CDR3 contains 16 residues. The V gene's germline CDR1 is SGHRS and CDR2 YFSETQ. V was clipped by 3 bases and J by 0 bases; unmatched bases: 4. CDR3 DNA sequence: TGCGCCAGCAGCTCGGGTAGCGGGGGCTCCTACAATGAGCAGTTCTTC. Encoded protein: CASSSGSGGSYNEQFF.

The chain combines TRBV9 with TRBJ2-5; weak D call: TRBD2 (6 bases). The CDR3 length is 15 residues. The germline CDR1 and CDR2 sequences are SGDLS and YYNGEE. V dropped 7 bases and J dropped 5 bases, with 21 bases sitting between them. DNA for the CDR3: TGTGCCAGCTCCGGGGGAGGCGGGCTGGGGGAGACCCAGTACTTC. Amino acid sequence: CASSGGGGLGETQYF.

The chain carries TRBV2 and TRBJ2-1; D ambiguous. Trimming removed 5 bases from V and 7 bases from J, with 6 bases in between. The CDR3 sequence is 11 residues long. CDR1 SNHLY and CDR2 FYNNEI come from the germline V gene. The CDR3 DNA sequence: TGTGCCAGCAGTCATCTAAATGAGCAGTTCTTC. It yields the protein CASSHLNEQFF. The full variable domain, with the rest looked up from reference TRBV2 and TRBJ2-1, is EPEVTQTPSHQVTQMGQEVILRCVPISNHLYFYWYRQILGQKVEFLVSFYNNEISEKSEIFDDQFSVERPDGSNFTLKIRSTKLEDSAMYFCASSHLNEQFFGPGTRLTVL.

DNA of the CDR3: TGCGCCAGCAGCCAAGATTGGCATCCGGGAGGTCTCTATGGCTACACCTTC. This codes for CASSQDWHPGGLYGYTF. This chain connects TRBV4-1 to TRBJ1-2; D gene uncertain. Germline assignment: CDR1 MGHRA and CDR2 YSYEKL. Trimming took off 0 bases at V and 4 bases at J, with 18 bases between the two ends. The CDR3 covers 17 residues.

The V gene is TRBV4-1, the J gene TRBJ2-1; the match to TRBD2 covers 13 bases. Germline values: CDR1 MGHRA, CDR2 YSYEKL. The CDR3 runs to 20 residues. The V gene end was trimmed by 3 bases and the J gene end by 0 bases; junction bases not matched to a gene: 11. Written as DNA, the CDR3 is TGCGCCAGCAGCCAGTTAGGACTAGCGGGAGTTCCGAGCTCCTACAATGAGCAGTTCTTC. Translating it yields CASSQLGLAGVPSSYNEQFF.

V usage is TRBV11-3 and J usage is TRBJ2-7; 10 bases agree with TRBD1. Per the germline V gene, CDR1 is SGHNT and CDR2 is YENEEA. The CDR3 has 15 amino acids. Germline trimming cut 5 bases from V and 0 bases from J; bases unmatched to any gene: 4. CDR3 region: CASSHRDRGSYEQYF. The CDR3 DNA reads as TGTGCCAGCAGCCACCGGGACAGGGGCTCCTACGAGCAGTACTTC.

The J gene is TRBJ2-7, the V gene TRBV4-1; TRBD1 is a possible D gene (6 bases). This CDR3 comprises 14 residues. Germline CDR1 and CDR2: MGHRA and YSYEKL. V dropped 2 bases and J dropped 3 bases, with 11 bases sitting between them. CDR3 DNA sequence: TGCGCCAGCAGCCAACCAGGGGACAACTACGAGCAGTACTTC. Its translation: CASSQPGDNYEQYF.

The J gene is TRBJ2-7, the V gene TRBV19, with D possibly TRBD2 on 5 matching bases. The CDR3 sequence is 14 residues long. Germline V lookup: CDR1 LNHDA, CDR2 SQIVND (reference sequence). Trimming stripped 6 bases from V and 0 bases from J, with 12 bases between. DNA for the CDR3: TGTGCCAGTAGCCCTTCGGGGATCTCCTACGAGCAGTACTTC. It codes for CASSPSGISYEQYF.

The chain is built from TRBV11-3 and TRBJ2-3, with D possibly being TRBD2 (6 bases). This CDR3 has 15 residues. The V end was cut by 3 bases, the J end by 2 bases, with 12 bases between. Germline-derived CDR1 and CDR2 are SGHNT and YENEEA. CDR3 nucleotide sequence: TGTGCCAGCAGCTTTGCGGGACTCCCCACAGATACGCAGTATTTT. Its protein is CASSFAGLPTDTQYF. Filled out from reference TRBV11-3 and TRBJ2-3, the complete variable domain reads EAGVVQSPRYKIIEKKQPVAFWCNPISGHNTLYWYLQNLGQGPELLIRYENEEAVDDSQLPKDRFSAERLKGVDSTLKIQPAELGDSAVYLCASSFAGLPTDTQYFGPGTRLTVL.

The chain carries TRBV7-9 and TRBJ2-3; 7 bases line up with TRBD2. V lost 2 bases to trimming and J lost 0 bases; unmatched junction nucleotides: 8. Per the germline V gene, CDR1 is SEHNR and CDR2 is FQNEAQ (reference sequence). The CDR3 is 17 amino acids. The CDR3 DNA reads as TGTGCCAGCAGCTTATGGGAGGGGCTAGCGAGCACAGATACGCAGTATTTT. This codes for CASSLWEGLASTDTQYF.